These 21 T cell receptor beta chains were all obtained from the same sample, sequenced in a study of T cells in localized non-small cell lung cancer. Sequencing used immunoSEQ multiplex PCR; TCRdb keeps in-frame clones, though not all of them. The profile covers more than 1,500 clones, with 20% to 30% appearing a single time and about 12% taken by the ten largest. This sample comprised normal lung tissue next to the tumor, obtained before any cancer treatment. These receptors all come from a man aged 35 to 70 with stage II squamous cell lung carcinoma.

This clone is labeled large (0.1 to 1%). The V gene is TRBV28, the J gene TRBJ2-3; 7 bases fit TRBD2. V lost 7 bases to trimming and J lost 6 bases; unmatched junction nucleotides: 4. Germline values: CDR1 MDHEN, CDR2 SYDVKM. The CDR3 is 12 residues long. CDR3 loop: CASTGGSDTQYF. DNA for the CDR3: TGTGCCAGCACCGGGGGGTCGGATACGCAGTATTTT.

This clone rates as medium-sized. The CDR3 reads CASSTDRDHTDTQYF. The CDR3 coding sequence is TGTGCCAGCAGTACTGACAGGGACCACACAGATACGCAGTATTTT. The rearrangement links TRBV11-3 to TRBJ2-3; 7 nucleotides match TRBD1. The J segment lost 2 bases and the V segment lost 6 bases, leaving 8 bases of the junction unmatched. The CDR3 loop spans 15 amino acids. CDR1 SGHNT and CDR2 YENEEA come from the germline V gene.

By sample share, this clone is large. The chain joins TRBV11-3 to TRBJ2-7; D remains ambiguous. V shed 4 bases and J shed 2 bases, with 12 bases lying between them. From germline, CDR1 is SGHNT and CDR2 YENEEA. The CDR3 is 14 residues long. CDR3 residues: CASSSGPTPYEQYF. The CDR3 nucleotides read TGTGCCAGCAGCTCCGGGCCCACTCCCTACGAGCAGTACTTC.

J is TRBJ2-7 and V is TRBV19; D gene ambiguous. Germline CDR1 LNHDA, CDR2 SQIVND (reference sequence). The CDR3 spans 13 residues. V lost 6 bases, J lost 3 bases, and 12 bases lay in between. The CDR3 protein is CASSRQENYEQYF. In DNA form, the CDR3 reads TGTGCCAGTAGCCGACAAGAGAACTACGAGCAGTACTTC. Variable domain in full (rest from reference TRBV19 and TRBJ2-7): DGGITQSPKYLFRKEGQNVTLSCEQNLNHDAMYWYRQDPGQGLRLIYYSQIVNDFQKGDIAEGYSVSREKKESFPLTVTSAQKNPTAFYLCASSRQENYEQYFGPGTRLTVT.

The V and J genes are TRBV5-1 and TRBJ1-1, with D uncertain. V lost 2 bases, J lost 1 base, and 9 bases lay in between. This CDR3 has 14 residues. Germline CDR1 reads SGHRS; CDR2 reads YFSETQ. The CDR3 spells CASSFQTQNTEAFF. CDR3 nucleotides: TGCGCCAGCAGCTTCCAGACACAGAACACTGAAGCTTTCTTT.

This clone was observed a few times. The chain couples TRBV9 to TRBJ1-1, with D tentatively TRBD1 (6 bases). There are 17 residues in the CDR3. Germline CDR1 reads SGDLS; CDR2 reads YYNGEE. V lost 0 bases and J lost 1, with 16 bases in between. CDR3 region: CASSVATAGVTNTEAFF. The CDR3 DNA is TGTGCCAGCAGCGTAGCTACGGCAGGGGTAACGAACACTGAAGCTTTCTTT.

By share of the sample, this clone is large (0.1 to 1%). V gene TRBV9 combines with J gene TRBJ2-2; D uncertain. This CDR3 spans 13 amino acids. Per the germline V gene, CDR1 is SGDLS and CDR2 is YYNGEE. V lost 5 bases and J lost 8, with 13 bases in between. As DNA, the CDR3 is TGTGCCAGCAGGAGCTCTCAGAGGGGGGAGCTGTTTTTT. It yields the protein CASRSSQRGELFF. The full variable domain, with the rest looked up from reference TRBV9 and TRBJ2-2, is DSGVTQTPKHLITATGQRVTLRCSPRSGDLSVYWYQQSLDQGLQFLIQYYNGEERAKGNILERFSAQQFPDLHSELNLSSLELGDSALYFCASRSSQRGELFFGEGSRLTVL.

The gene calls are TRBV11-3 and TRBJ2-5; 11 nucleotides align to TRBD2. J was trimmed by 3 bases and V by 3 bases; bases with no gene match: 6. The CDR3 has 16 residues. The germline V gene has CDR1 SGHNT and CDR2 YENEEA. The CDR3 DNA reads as TGTGCCAGCAGCTTGATGATAGCGGGAGGGGAAGAGACCCAGTACTTC. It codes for CASSLMIAGGEETQYF.

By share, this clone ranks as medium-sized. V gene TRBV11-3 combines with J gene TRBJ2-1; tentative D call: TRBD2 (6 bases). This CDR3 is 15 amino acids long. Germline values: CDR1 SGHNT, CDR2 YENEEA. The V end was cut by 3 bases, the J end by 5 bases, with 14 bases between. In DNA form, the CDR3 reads TGTGCCAGCAGCTTTGACGGGAGTTCGAACAATGAGCAGTTCTTC. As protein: CASSFDGSSNNEQFF.

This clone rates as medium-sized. The CDR3 nucleotides are TGCGCCAGCAGCCAAGAAAATGCTAGCGGGTTAAACTACGAGCAGTACTTC. Its protein product is CASSQENASGLNYEQYF. The chain couples TRBV1 to TRBJ2-7; the table calls TRBD2, which could not be checked here. TRBV1 is listed as a pseudogene. The CDR3 is made up of 17 amino acids.

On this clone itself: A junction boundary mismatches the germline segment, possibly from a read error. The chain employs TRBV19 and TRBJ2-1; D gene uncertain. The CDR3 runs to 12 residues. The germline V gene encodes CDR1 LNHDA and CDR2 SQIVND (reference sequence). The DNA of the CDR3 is TGTGCCAGTAGTCTAGAGAACAATGAGCAGTTCTTC. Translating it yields CASSLENNEQFF.

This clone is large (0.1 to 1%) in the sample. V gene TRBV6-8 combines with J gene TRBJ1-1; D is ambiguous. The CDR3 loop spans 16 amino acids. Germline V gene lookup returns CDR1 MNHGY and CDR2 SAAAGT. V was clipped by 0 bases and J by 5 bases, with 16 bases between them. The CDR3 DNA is TGTGCCAGCAGTTACTCGGTTTGGGCGGGAGAGACTGAAGCTTTCTTT. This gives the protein CASSYSVWAGETEAFF.

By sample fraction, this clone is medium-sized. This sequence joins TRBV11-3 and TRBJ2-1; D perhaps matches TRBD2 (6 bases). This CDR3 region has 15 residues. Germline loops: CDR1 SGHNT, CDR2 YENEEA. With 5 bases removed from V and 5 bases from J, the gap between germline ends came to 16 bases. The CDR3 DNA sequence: TGTGCCAGCAGCGTAGGAATAGCGGAAAACAATGAGCAGTTCTTC. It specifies CASSVGIAENNEQFF.

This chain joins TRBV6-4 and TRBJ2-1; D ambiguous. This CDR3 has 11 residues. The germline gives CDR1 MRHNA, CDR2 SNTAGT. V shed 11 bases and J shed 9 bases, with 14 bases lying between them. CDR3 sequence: CAPGHFGEQFF. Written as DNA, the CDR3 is TGTGCCCCGGGCCATTTTGGTGAGCAGTTCTTC.

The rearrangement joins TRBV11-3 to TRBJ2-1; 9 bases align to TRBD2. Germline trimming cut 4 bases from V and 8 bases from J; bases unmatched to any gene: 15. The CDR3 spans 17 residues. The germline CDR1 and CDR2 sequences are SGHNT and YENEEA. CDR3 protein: CASSSWAGGRAVDEQFF. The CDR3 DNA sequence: TGTGCCAGCAGCTCTTGGGCCGGCGGGAGGGCCGTTGATGAGCAGTTCTTC.

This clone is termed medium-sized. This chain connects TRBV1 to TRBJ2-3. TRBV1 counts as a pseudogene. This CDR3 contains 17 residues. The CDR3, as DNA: TGCGCCAGCAGCCAAGATCCACCACCCCGCAGCACAGATACGCAGTATTTT. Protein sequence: CASSQDPPPRSTDTQYF.

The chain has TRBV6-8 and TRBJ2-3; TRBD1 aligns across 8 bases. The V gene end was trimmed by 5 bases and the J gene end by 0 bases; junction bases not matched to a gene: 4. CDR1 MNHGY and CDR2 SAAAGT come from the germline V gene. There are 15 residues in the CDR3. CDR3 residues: CASSTQGASTDTQYF. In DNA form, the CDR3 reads TGTGCCAGCAGTACCCAGGGGGCCAGCACAGATACGCAGTATTTT.

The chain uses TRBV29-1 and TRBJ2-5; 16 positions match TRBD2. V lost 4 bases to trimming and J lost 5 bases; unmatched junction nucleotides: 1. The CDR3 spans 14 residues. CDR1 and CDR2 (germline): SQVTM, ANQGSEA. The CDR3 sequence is CSVGGLAGGETQYF. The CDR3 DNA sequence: TGCAGCGTTGGGGGACTAGCGGGAGGGGAGACCCAGTACTTC.

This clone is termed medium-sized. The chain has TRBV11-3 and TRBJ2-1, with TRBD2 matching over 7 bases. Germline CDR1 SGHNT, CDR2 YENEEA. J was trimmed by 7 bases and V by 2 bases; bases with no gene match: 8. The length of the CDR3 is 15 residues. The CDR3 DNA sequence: TGTGCCAGCAGCTTAATGGCGGGAGTGGGGAATGAGCAGTTCTTC. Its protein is CASSLMAGVGNEQFF.

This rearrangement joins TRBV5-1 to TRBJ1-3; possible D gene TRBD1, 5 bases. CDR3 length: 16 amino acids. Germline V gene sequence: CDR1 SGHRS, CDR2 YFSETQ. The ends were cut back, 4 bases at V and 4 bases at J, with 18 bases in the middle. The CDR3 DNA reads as TGCGCCAGCAGCCCCGGGGGAACCGGGTCAGGAAACACCATATATTTT. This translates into CASSPGGTGSGNTIYF.

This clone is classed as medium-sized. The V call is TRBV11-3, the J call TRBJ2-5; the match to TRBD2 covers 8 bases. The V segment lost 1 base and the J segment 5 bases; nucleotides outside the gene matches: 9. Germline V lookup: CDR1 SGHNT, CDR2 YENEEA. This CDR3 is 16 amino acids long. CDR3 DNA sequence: TGTGCCAGCAGCTTAGGGAGAAGCGGGAGCGGTGAGACCCAGTACTTC. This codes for CASSLGRSGSGETQYF.